This T cell receptor (beta chain) was recorded in a study of cytomegalovirus exposure and HLA in healthy donors. Study-wide context: Genotyping showed around 81% of over 350 donors falling in the Caucasian-associated ancestry cluster.

Germline-derived CDR1 and CDR2 are GTSNPN and SVGIG (reference sequence). V dropped 0 bases and J dropped 4; count of bases not matched to a gene: 4. CDR3 length equals 14 residues. Study-wide results and caveats: Most TCR beta V segments were productive about 90% or about 30% of the time in an earlier analysis.

This PCR relied on a set of 60 Vbeta primers and 13 Jbeta primers. Authors' processing steps: Later work found around 80 million unique TCR beta chains, with 9.5 million to 11 million shared. Repertoires were generated with immunoSEQ multiplex PCR, while TCRdb's copy carries only in-frame clones and drops some. That table gives V, J and clone size, and the DNA gave D and trimming. The sample includes 90,000 to 120,000 clones, around three quarters of them seen just once. On this clone itself: Its target is unknown.

Nominal health characterized the donors when sampled, though unrecorded immune exposures were likely. This clonotype originated in a man aged 50-59 years in good health and CMV-seropositive. This sequence joins TRBV30 and TRBJ2-5, with TRBD1 matching 8 bases. What was sequenced was PBMCs. In DNA form, the CDR3 reads TGTGCCTGGAGTGTGTCAGGGGGCCCAGAGACCCAGTACTTC. Its protein product is CAWSVSGGPETQYF.